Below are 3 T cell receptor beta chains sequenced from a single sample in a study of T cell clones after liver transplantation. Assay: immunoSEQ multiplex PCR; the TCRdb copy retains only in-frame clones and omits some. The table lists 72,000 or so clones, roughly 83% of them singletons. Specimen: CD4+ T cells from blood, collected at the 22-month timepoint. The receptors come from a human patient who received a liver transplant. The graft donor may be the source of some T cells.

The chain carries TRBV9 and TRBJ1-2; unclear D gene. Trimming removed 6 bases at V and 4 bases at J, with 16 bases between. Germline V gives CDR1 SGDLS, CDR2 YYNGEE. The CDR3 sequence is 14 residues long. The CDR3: CASTSGALSYGYTF. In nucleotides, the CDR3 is TGTGCCAGCACCTCCGGCGCTCTCTCCTATGGCTACACCTTC.

For the CDR3, the DNA is TGTGCCAGCAGCTGGAGAACAGAGGGTTCTGGAAACACCATATATTTT. As protein: CASSWRTEGSGNTIYF. V and J are TRBV7-8 and TRBJ1-3, with unresolved D. Germline assignment: CDR1 SGHVS and CDR2 FQNEAQ. Trimming pared 4 bases from V and 1 base from J, leaving 14 bases between. This CDR3 has 16 residues.

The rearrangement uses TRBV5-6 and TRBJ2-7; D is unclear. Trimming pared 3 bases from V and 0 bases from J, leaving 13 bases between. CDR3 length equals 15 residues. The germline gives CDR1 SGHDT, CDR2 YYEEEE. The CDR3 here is CASSSWTAPSYEQYF. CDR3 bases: TGTGCCAGCAGCTCTTGGACGGCTCCCTCCTACGAGCAGTACTTC. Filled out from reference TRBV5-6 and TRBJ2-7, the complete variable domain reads DAGVTQSPTHLIKTRGQQVTLRCSPKSGHDTVSWYQQALGQGPQFIFQYYEEEERQRGNFPDRFSGHQFPNYSSELNVNALLLGDSALYLCASSSWTAPSYEQYFGPGTRLTVT.